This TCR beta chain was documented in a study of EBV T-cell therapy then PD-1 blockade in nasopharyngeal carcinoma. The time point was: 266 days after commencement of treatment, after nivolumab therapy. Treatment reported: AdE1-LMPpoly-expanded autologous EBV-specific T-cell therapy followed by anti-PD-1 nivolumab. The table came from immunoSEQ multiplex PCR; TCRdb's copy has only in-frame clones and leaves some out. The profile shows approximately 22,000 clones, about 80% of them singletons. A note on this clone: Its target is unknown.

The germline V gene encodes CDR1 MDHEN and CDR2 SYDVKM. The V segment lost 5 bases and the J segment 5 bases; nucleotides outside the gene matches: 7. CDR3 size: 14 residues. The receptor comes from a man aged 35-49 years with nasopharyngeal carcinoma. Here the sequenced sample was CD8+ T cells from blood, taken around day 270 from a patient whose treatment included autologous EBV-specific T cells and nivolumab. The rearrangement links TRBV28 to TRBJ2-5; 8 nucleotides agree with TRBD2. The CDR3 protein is CASSRVSSGETQYF. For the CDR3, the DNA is TGTGCCAGCAGTCGCGTTTCTAGCGGGGAGACCCAGTACTTC. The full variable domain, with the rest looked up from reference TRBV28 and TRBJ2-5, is DVKVTQSSRYLVKRTGEKVFLECVQDMDHENMFWYRQDPGLGLRLIYFSYDVKMKEKGDIPEGYSVSREKKERFSLILESASTNQTSMYLCASSRVSSGETQYFGPGTRLLVL.